These T cell receptor beta chains were read from a single sample in a study of cytomegalovirus exposure and HLA in healthy donors. Some clones are missing from TCRdb's copy, which holds only in-frame ones; the method was immunoSEQ multiplex PCR. The sample lists 110,000 to 150,000 clones, 76% occurring once. The specimen sequenced was PBMCs. These TCRs come from a middle-aged woman in good health and CMV-seronegative. CDR3s include the opening cysteine and the closing phenylalanine or tryptophan. Fields, in order: J gene, D gene, clone size, V gene, CDR3 protein. D genes are given only for firm matches. Expanded clones get a size class; other rows say once, few or many, or leave the size out.

TRBJ2-3	TRBD1	-	TRBV18	CASSQITRDRSTDTQYF
TRBJ2-3	TRBD2	-	TRBV30	CAWSVPASGSTDTQYF
TRBJ2-1	TRBD1	once	TRBV6-1	CASTGTGDNEQFF
TRBJ1-2	-	-	TRBV10-2	CASSESQTNYGYTF
TRBJ2-7	-	-	TRBV5-1	CASSIDRSTYEQYF
TRBJ1-5	-	-	TRBV2	CASRDRANQPQHF
TRBJ1-1	-	-	TRBV6-5	CASSPAQGSEAFF
TRBJ2-3	-	-	TRBV29-1	CSVEDWMRASTDTQYF
TRBJ2-5	TRBD2	once	TRBV5-1	CASSLPWSGGEETQYF
TRBJ1-1	TRBD1	-	TRBV4-1	CASSQGGQGLNTEAFF
TRBJ2-7	TRBD1	-	TRBV19	CASSVRDRVSEQYF
TRBJ1-1	-	-	TRBV6-5	CASSYSTAGGTEAFF
TRBJ1-2	TRBD1	-	TRBV28	CASSPGTEVYGYTF
TRBJ1-1	TRBD1	-	TRBV7-9	CSSSSQSRLGQGNTEAFF
TRBJ2-5	TRBD1	few	TRBV27	CASSVTGQVVGIETQYF
TRBJ1-1	-	-	TRBV4-1	CASSQQGAREDTEAFF
TRBJ2-3	TRBD2	-	TRBV29-1	CSAWGGTQYF
TRBJ1-5	-	-	TRBV15	CATSRRQGNSNQPQHF
TRBJ1-5	-	few	TRBV2	CASKRDSNQPQHF
TRBJ1-5	-	few	TRBV2	CASSTQGNQPQHF
TRBJ1-2	-	-	TRBV20-1	CSARTSYGYTF
TRBJ2-2	-	-	TRBV5-4	CASSLAGNTGELFF
TRBJ1-2	-	-	TRBV15	CATSTGGYGYTF
TRBJ1-2	-	few	TRBV30	CAWNGPGQYGYTF
TRBJ2-1	TRBD2	-	TRBV7-9	CASSLLLAEVHEQFF
TRBJ1-1	-	many	TRBV1	CTSSQSGGPDTEAFF